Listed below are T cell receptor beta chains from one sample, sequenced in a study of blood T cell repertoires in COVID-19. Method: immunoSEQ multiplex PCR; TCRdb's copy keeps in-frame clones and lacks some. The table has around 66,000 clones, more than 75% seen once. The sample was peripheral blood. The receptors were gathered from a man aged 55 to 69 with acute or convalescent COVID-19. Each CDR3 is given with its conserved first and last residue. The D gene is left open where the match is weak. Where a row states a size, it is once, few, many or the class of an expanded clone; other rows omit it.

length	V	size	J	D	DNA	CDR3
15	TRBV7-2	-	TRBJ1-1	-	TGTGCCAGCAGCATAGTTGGGGGAGGCGGCACTGAAGCTTTCTTT	CASSIVGGGGTEAFF
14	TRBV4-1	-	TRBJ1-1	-	TGCGCCAGCAGCGGACGGACAGAAGGCACTGAAGCTTTCTTT	CASSGRTEGTEAFF
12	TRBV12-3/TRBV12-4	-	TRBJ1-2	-	TGTGCCAGCAGTAAAAACAGGGTTGGCTACACCTTC	CASSKNRVGYTF
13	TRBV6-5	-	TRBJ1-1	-	TGTGCCAGCAGGGCAGGCGGGGCCACTGAAGCTTTCTTT	CASRAGGATEAFF
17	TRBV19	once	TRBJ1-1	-	TGTGCCAGTAGTATGAGGGCGGGAAGGTCCGCGCACACTGAAGCTTTCTTT	CASSMRAGRSAHTEAFF
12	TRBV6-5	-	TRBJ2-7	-	TGTGCCGCAGACAGGACTTTCTACGAGCAGTACTTC	CAADRTFYEQYF
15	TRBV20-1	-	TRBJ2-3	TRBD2	TGCAGTGCTAGTATGCTAGCGGGGAACACAGATACGCAGTATTTT	CSASMLAGNTDTQYF
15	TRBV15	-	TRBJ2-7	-	TGTGCCACCAGCAGAATGCCGGGACATGCCTACGAGCAGTACTTC	CATSRMPGHAYEQYF
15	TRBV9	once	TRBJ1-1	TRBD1	TGTGCCAGCAGCCCACAAGGGACAGTGAACACTGAAGCTTTCTTT	CASSPQGTVNTEAFF
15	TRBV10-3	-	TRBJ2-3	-	TGTGCCATCAGTGAGTCGGAAGGTGGGCGCGATACGCAGTATTTT	CAISESEGGRDTQYF
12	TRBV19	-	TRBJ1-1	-	TGTGCCAGTGAGGCGGAGAACACTGAAGCTTTCTTT	CASEAENTEAFF
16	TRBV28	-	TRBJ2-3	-	TGTGCCAGCAGCCCAAACGGACGGGGTCAATCGGATACGCAGTATTTT	CASSPNGRGQSDTQYF
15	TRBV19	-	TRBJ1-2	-	TGTGCCAGTACCCCAGATAGAGGGGGACAATATGGCTACACCTTC	CASTPDRGGQYGYTF
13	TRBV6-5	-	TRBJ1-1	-	TGTGCCAGCAGCCCGGGAGGGGACACTGAAGCTTTCTTT	CASSPGGDTEAFF
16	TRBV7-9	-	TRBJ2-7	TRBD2	TGTGCCAGCAGCTTAGGTACGGGAGGACAAACCTACGAGCAGTACTTC	CASSLGTGGQTYEQYF
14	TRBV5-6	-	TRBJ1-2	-	TGTGCCAGCAGCTTGGGCGGCCGTACGGATGGCTACACCTTC	CASSLGGRTDGYTF
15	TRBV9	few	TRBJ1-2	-	TGTGCCAGCAGCGTATCCCCTGACGGGAATTATGGCTACACCTTC	CASSVSPDGNYGYTF
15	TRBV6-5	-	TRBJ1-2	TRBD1	TGTGCCAGCAGTCCAACCGGGACAGGGGGTGATGGCTACACCTTC	CASSPTGTGGDGYTF
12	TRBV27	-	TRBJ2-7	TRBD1	TGTGCCAGCGCCACAGGGGAAAACGAGCAGTACTTC	CASATGENEQYF
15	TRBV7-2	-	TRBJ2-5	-	TGTGCCAGCAGCTTAACGGGAGAACCGTTTGAGACCCAGTACTTC	CASSLTGEPFETQYF
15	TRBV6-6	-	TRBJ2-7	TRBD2	TGTGCCAGCAGTTACCGGGCTAGCGGGGGGTACGAGCAGTACTTC	CASSYRASGGYEQYF
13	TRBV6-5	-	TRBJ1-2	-	TGTGCCAGCAGTTACGACAGAAACTATGGCTACACCTTC	CASSYDRNYGYTF
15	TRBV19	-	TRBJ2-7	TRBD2	TGTGCCAGTAGTATAGGGGCGGGAGGGACCTACGAGCAGTACTTC	CASSIGAGGTYEQYF
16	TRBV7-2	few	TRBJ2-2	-	TGTGCCAGCAGCTCCGGCGGAGGGCGCCGGACCGGGGAGCTGTTTTTT	CASSSGGGRRTGELFF
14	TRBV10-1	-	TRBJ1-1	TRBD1	TGCGCCAGCAGTGCTGGACAGGGCCACACTGAAGCTTTCTTT	CASSAGQGHTEAFF